Sequencing of this T cell receptor (beta chain) was carried out in a study of regulatory T cells in long-lasting Graves disease. Study-wide results and limits: Persistent Graves' patients showed a TCR diversity that was lower than that of newly diagnosed ones. A limited number of samples was an acknowledged limitation.

Arm-PCR of CDR3 regions and iRepertoire HTBI primers were the basis on which TCR beta libraries were built. TCRdb re-called the multiplex PCR reads with MiXCR, one entry per CDR3 protein. The repertoire holds a few hundred thousand distinct CDR3 sequences, with about 22% as singletons. Stated time point: persistent/refractory GD, antithyroid drugs over 5 years with positive TRAb. Preparation of the TCR library used RNA extracted from PBMCs. Trimming shortened V by 2 bases and J by 7 bases, and 14 bases separated the two germline ends. Germline lookup yields CDR1 MNHEY and CDR2 SVGEGT. The CDR3 consists of 14 residues. This clonotype has at least ten counts. Its antigen remains unknown.

This receptor was taken from a female donor with Graves disease. The sequences come from peripheral blood mononuclear cells (PBMCs), collected when the disease was refractory, from a patient treated with antithyroid drugs. V gene TRBV6-2 or TRBV6-3 combines with J gene TRBJ2-5; D is ambiguous. The CDR3 nucleotides read TGTGCCAGCAGTTACGAGACACGGGTCGGGACCCAGTACTTC. Translating gives CASSYETRVGTQYF.